The 30 T cell receptor beta chains given below trace back to one sample, sequenced in a study of Graves' ophthalmopathy and Graves' hyperthyroidism. Amplified material comprised TCR beta CDR3 regions derived from RNA transcripts. First-round RT-PCR employed HTBI primers, with a second-round multiplex PCR after it. TCRdb re-derived calls from the multiplex PCR reads in MiXCR, one entry per CDR3 protein. The sample holds some 47,000 distinct CDR3 sequences, 50% seen once. Sequenced input: peripheral blood. These TCRs come from an adult man with Graves' ophthalmopathy.

In its sample, this clonotype was seen many times. The V and J genes are TRBV6-6 and TRBJ2-3; D is uncertain. The germline V gene encodes CDR1 MNHNY and CDR2 SVGAGI (reference sequence). The V and J ends lost 0 bases and 2 bases respectively, with 9 bases between them. This CDR3 spans 15 amino acids. The CDR3 here is CASSYSRISTDTQYF. The DNA for the CDR3 is TGTGCCAGCAGTTACTCAAGGATATCCACAGATACGCAGTATTTT.

In its sample, this clonotype was seen once. The junction and the germline gene differ at one end; a read error may be behind it. In nucleotides, the CDR3 is TGTGTCAGCAGCGCAGCCCGTTCAGGGTCGGGAGTTTTCTTT. Protein: CVSSAARSGSGVFF. The chain recombines TRBV9 with TRBJ1-1, with TRBD1 as a possible D gene (5 bases). Germline V gives CDR1 SGDLS, CDR2 YYNGEE. The CDR3 has 14 amino acids. The full variable domain, completed using reference TRBV9 and TRBJ1-1, is DSGVTQTPKHLITATGQRVTLRCSPRSGDLSVYWYQQSLDQGLQFLIQYYNGEERAKGNILERFSAQQFPDLHSELNLSSLELGDSALYFCVSSAARSGSGVFFGQGTRLTVV.

This clonotype rates as medium-sized. This chain uses TRBV19 with TRBJ2-7; TRBD2 matches 12 bases. V gave up 4 bases and J gave up 0 bases; unmatched junction bases: 4. There are 16 residues in the CDR3. Looked up from germline, CDR1 is LNHDA and CDR2 is SQIVND (reference sequence). The CDR3 region is CASSRTSGTNSYEQYF. CDR3 in DNA: TGTGCCAGTAGTAGGACTAGCGGGACAAACTCCTACGAGCAGTACTTC.

The chain links TRBV24-1 to TRBJ2-1; 7 bases map to TRBD1. CDR3 size: 15 residues. The J segment lost 6 bases and the V segment lost 5 bases, leaving 9 bases of the junction unmatched. CDR1 and CDR2 from the germline V gene are KGHDR and SFDVKD. The CDR3: CATSATPTGVNEQFF. CDR3 coding DNA: TGTGCCACCAGTGCTACTCCAACAGGGGTCAATGAGCAGTTCTTC.

The J gene is TRBJ1-2, the V gene TRBV5-1; D is undetermined. Germline CDR1 is SGHRS and CDR2 is YFSETQ. The CDR3 has 14 amino acids. V was trimmed by 4 bases and J by 12 bases, leaving 22 bases between them. The CDR3 spells CASSPGSPMLTHTF. CDR3 in DNA: TGCGCCAGCAGCCCCGGTTCACCGATGCTGACTCACACCTTC. Variable domain in full (rest from reference TRBV5-1 and TRBJ1-2): KAGVTQTPRYLIKTRGQQVTLSCSPISGHRSVSWYQQTPGQGLQFLFEYFSETQRNKGNFPGRFSGRQFSNSRSEMNVSTLELGDSALYLCASSPGSPMLTHTFGSGTRLTVV.

In this sample, this clonotype turned up many times. The rearrangement joins TRBV5-4 to TRBJ2-7; 7 bases align to TRBD2. The J segment lost 0 bases and the V segment lost 1 base, leaving 4 bases of the junction unmatched. CDR1 and CDR2 from the germline V gene are SGHNT and YYREEE (reference sequence). This CDR3 has 15 residues. The CDR3 region is CASSLSGEASYEQYF. In DNA, the CDR3 is TGTGCCAGCAGCTTGAGCGGGGAGGCCTCCTACGAGCAGTACTTC.

The table lists this clonotype with a few counts. The V gene is TRBV12-3 or TRBV12-4, the J gene TRBJ2-7, with D possibly TRBD2 on 5 matching bases. V was pared by 7 bases and J by 2 bases, with 15 bases between. CDR3 length equals 14 residues. DNA of the CDR3: TGTGCCAGCAACCTTGCGGGCCCTACCTACGAGCAGTACTTC. This gives the protein CASNLAGPTYEQYF.

Within the sample, this clonotype is medium-sized. The chain joins TRBV15 to TRBJ2-1; D unclear. Trimming left V 0 bases short and J 3 bases short, with 6 bases between. Germline V gene data show CDR1 as LNHNV and CDR2 as YYDKDF (reference sequence). The CDR3 length is 14 residues. The CDR3 nucleotides read TGTGCCACCAGCAGAGATGGCAACTACAATGAGCAGTTCTTC. Residues: CATSRDGNYNEQFF.

In DNA, the CDR3 is TGTGCCACCAGCAGAGGGGGGCAGTGGGAGACCGAGCAGTACTTC. It codes for CATSRGGQWETEQYF. This chain joins TRBV15 and TRBJ2-7; the D gene is possibly TRBD1 (6 bases). The CDR3 spans 15 residues. Per germline, CDR1 LNHNV and CDR2 YYDKDF (reference sequence). Trimming took 1 base from V and 6 from J, leaving 16 bases between them. Complete variable domain (other parts from reference TRBV15 and TRBJ2-7): DAMVIQNPRYQVTQFGKPVTLSCSQTLNHNVMYWYQQKSSQAPKLLFHYYDKDFNNEADTPDNFQSRRPNTSFCFLDIRSPGLGDTAMYLCATSRGGQWETEQYFGPGTRLTVT.

The V and J genes are TRBV25-1 and TRBJ2-7; D uncertain. The V end lost 4 bases, the J end lost 0 bases, and 7 bases lay between the germline ends. The CDR3 spans 13 residues. The germline V gene encodes CDR1 MGHDK and CDR2 SYGVNS. The CDR3 DNA reads as TGTGCCAGCAGTGCACAGTCCTCCTACGAGCAGTACTTC. It encodes CASSAQSSYEQYF.

The chain carries TRBV9 and TRBJ1-1; D remains ambiguous. The germline V gene has CDR1 SGDLS and CDR2 YYNGEE. The ends were cut back, 6 bases at V and 1 base at J, with 16 bases in the middle. The CDR3 length is 15 residues. The CDR3 nucleotides are TGTGCCAGCACTATAGGCCCCTCCCAGAACACTGAAGCTTTCTTT. Its protein product is CASTIGPSQNTEAFF.

V usage is TRBV7-3 and J usage is TRBJ2-3, with 9 bases identical to TRBD2. Looked up from germline, CDR1 is SGHTA and CDR2 is FQGTGA. The V segment lost 3 bases and the J segment 11 bases; nucleotides outside the gene matches: 6. The CDR3 is 13 residues long. CDR3 sequence reads: CASSFSGSNEQYF. CDR3 in DNA: TGTGCCAGCAGCTTTAGCGGGAGTAATGAGCAGTATTTT.

This clonotype was seen once. The chain joins TRBV2 to TRBJ1-5; TRBD1 matches at 8 bases. The V gene end was trimmed by 3 bases and the J gene end by 6 bases; junction bases not matched to a gene: 4. The germline CDR1 and CDR2 sequences are SNHLY and FYNNEI. This CDR3 has 14 residues. CDR3 residues: CASSDSGGSQPQHF. For the CDR3, the DNA is TGTGCCAGCAGTGATTCAGGGGGCAGTCAGCCCCAGCATTTT.

This clonotype was seen at least ten times. V gene TRBV10-1 combines with J gene TRBJ2-3, with TRBD2 matching 8 bases. The CDR3 totals 16 residues. Germline V gene data show CDR1 as WNHNN and CDR2 as SYGVQD (reference sequence). J was trimmed by 3 bases and V by 9 bases; bases with no gene match: 14. DNA for the CDR3: TGCGCCAGTCGGGGGGGGAGGGGGGGCTCGACAGATACGCAGTATTTT. It specifies CASRGGRGGSTDTQYF.

This chain links TRBV2 with TRBJ1-2; 9 nucleotides match TRBD1. Germline V gene sequence: CDR1 SNHLY, CDR2 FYNNEI. Trimming removed 8 bases from V and 5 bases from J; junction bases left unmatched: 3. CDR3 length equals 12 residues. CDR3 in amino acids: CASLGQGYGYTF. The CDR3 DNA follows: TGTGCCAGCTTAGGACAGGGGTATGGCTACACCTTC.

The chain joins TRBV20-1 to TRBJ2-7; TRBD2 is a possible D gene (5 bases). CDR3 size: 12 residues. V lost 2 bases, J lost 0 bases, and 5 bases lay in between. The germline gives CDR1 DFQATT, CDR2 SNEGSKA (reference sequence). CDR3 nucleotide sequence: TGCAGTGCTAGAAGCGGCTCCTACGAGCAGTACGTC. The encoded protein is CSARSGSYEQYV.

This clonotype was seen repeatedly, ten times or more. The chain is built from TRBV30 and TRBJ1-1, with TRBD1 as a possible D gene (6 bases). The germline V and J ends were trimmed by 6 bases and 0 bases, with 11 bases remaining between them. Germline V lookup: CDR1 GTSNPN, CDR2 SVGIG (reference sequence). The CDR3 spans 13 residues. The CDR3 loop is CACRGLVNTEAFF. CDR3 in DNA: TGTGCCTGTAGGGGGTTGGTGAACACTGAAGCTTTCTTT. The full variable domain, completed using reference TRBV30 and TRBJ1-1, is SQTIHQWPATLVQPVGSPLSLECTVEGTSNPNLYWYRQAAGRGLQLLFYSVGIGQISSEVPQNLSASRPQDRQFILSSKKLLLSDSGFYLCACRGLVNTEAFFGQGTRLTVV.

V and J are TRBV5-1 and TRBJ2-3, with 12 nucleotides matching TRBD2. This CDR3 has 18 residues. The J segment lost 2 bases and the V segment lost 0 bases, leaving 7 bases of the junction unmatched. The germline V gene has CDR1 SGHRS and CDR2 YFSETQ. The CDR3 protein is CASSLAARTSGTTDTQYF. The DNA of the CDR3 is TGCGCCAGCAGCTTGGCCGCTAGGACTAGCGGGACCACAGATACGCAGTATTTT. The variable domain in full, with the rest retrieved from reference TRBV5-1 and TRBJ2-3, is KAGVTQTPRYLIKTRGQQVTLSCSPISGHRSVSWYQQTPGQGLQFLFEYFSETQRNKGNFPGRFSGRQFSNSRSEMNVSTLELGDSALYLCASSLAARTSGTTDTQYFGPGTRLTVL.

This clonotype was picked up a small number of times. The chain uses TRBV20-1 and TRBJ2-7; no clear D. V dropped 6 bases and J dropped 7 bases, with 19 bases sitting between them. There are 13 residues in the CDR3. Germline V gives CDR1 DFQATT, CDR2 SNEGSKA (reference sequence). The CDR3 DNA sequence: TGCAGTGCCCGACCTGACACGGTTGGGGAGCAGTACTTC. Its translation is CSARPDTVGEQYF.

This clonotype is labeled as medium-sized (0.01 to 0.1%). The chain couples TRBV19 to TRBJ1-2; the D gene is possibly TRBD1 (6 bases). Trimming took off 3 bases at V and 6 bases at J, with 11 bases between the two ends. Germline CDR1 and CDR2: LNHDA and SQIVND (reference sequence). The length of the CDR3 is 13 residues. The CDR3 DNA reads TGTGCCAGTAGTATCCGGGGGCTGGATGGCTACACCTTC. Encoded protein: CASSIRGLDGYTF.

This clonotype was found many times. This chain joins TRBV9 and TRBJ2-6, with 7 bases aligning to TRBD1. V shed 3 bases, J shed 2 bases, and the junction held 2 bases outside the gene matches. This CDR3 is built from 15 residues. Germline CDR1 and CDR2: SGDLS and YYNGEE. The CDR3 coding sequence is TGTGCCAGCAGCGCCGACAGGGCTGGGGCCAACGTCCTGACTTTC. This encodes CASSADRAGANVLTF. Based on the CDR3 plus reference TRBV9 and TRBJ2-6, the full variable domain is DSGVTQTPKHLITATGQRVTLRCSPRSGDLSVYWYQQSLDQGLQFLIQYYNGEERAKGNILERFSAQQFPDLHSELNLSSLELGDSALYFCASSADRAGANVLTFGAGSRLTVL.

Of note for this clonotype: Because it lacks the conserved phenylalanine or tryptophan at the end, this CDR3 is likely a read error. This sequence joins TRBV5-1 and TRBJ1-2; a weak D match, TRBD1 (5 bases). CDR1 SGHRS and CDR2 YFSETQ come from the germline V gene. There are 13 residues in the CDR3. The CDR3, as DNA: TGCGCCAGCGGCTTCGGACAAGGCGGTGGCTACACCTTA. Translating it yields CASGFGQGGGYTL.

V gene TRBV15 combines with J gene TRBJ1-1; D gene uncertain. V lost 3 bases to trimming and J lost 2 bases, with 4 bases between them. The V gene's germline CDR1 is LNHNV and CDR2 YYDKDF (reference sequence). The CDR3 is 12 residues long. The DNA for the CDR3 is TGTGCCACCAGCAGGGCAAACACTGAAGCTTTCTTT. Translated, it gives CATSRANTEAFF.

In this sample, this clonotype turned up a few times. The rearrangement joins TRBV29-1 to TRBJ1-4; tentative D call: TRBD1 (6 bases). There are 13 residues in the CDR3. Germline loops: CDR1 SQVTM, CDR2 ANQGSEA. This CDR3 reads CSALQGRSEKLFF. In nucleotides, the CDR3 is TGCAGTGCCCTACAGGGCCGGAGTGAAAAACTGTTTTTT.

In its sample, this clonotype was seen many times. This may come from a read error, since a much larger clone is one base off. The chain is built from TRBV15 and TRBJ1-2, with 8 bases fitting TRBD1. The CDR3 is 13 residues long. Germline V gene lookup returns CDR1 LNHNV and CDR2 YYDKDF (reference sequence). The CDR3 DNA reads as TGTGCCACCGGCAGAGCCCGGACAGGGAGCTACACCTTC. Translating gives CATGRARTGSYTF.

The V call is TRBV15, the J call TRBJ2-5; D is undetermined. CDR1 and CDR2 (germline): LNHNV, YYDKDF (reference sequence). The CDR3 loop spans 14 amino acids. The V end lost 0 bases, the J end lost 0 bases, and 5 bases lay between the germline ends. DNA of the CDR3: TGTGCCACCAGCAGAGATGCGTACCAAGAGACCCAGTACTTC. Its translation: CATSRDAYQETQYF.

CDR3 in amino acids: CASSLLYGDTQYF. For the CDR3, the DNA is TGTGCCAGCAGCTTACTTTACGGGGATACGCAGTATTTT. The V and J genes are TRBV7-9 and TRBJ2-3; D not resolved. The CDR3 loop spans 13 amino acids. The germline V and J ends were trimmed by 2 bases and 6 bases, with 9 bases remaining between them. CDR1 and CDR2 from the germline V gene are SEHNR and FQNEAQ (reference sequence).

Turning to this clonotype: The conserved phenylalanine or tryptophan normally closing the CDR3 is absent here, so this likely arose from a read error. The DNA is left out, because the CDR3 cannot be placed on it with certainty; the CDR3 is given as TCRdb lists it. The CDR3 spells CASSIGGPGQ. This chain joins TRBV19 and TRBJ1-1; TRBD1 is the table's D call, not checked against the DNA. Germline V CDR1 and CDR2: LNHDA, SQIVND (reference sequence). The CDR3 length is 10 residues, termini included.

The genes are TRBV20-1 and TRBJ2-5; D might be TRBD1 (7 bases). CDR3 length: 14 residues. The germline CDR1 and CDR2 sequences are DFQATT and SNEGSKA (reference sequence). Trimming cost V 6 bases and J 5 bases, with 19 bases left between them. The CDR3 DNA is TGCAGTGCCGCACTAACAGGGGCGGGGGAGACCCAGTACTTC. This sequence encodes CSAALTGAGETQYF.

This clonotype showed up just a few times. This rearrangement joins TRBV28 to TRBJ1-1, with D perhaps TRBD1 (5 bases). Germline V CDR1 and CDR2: MDHEN, SYDVKM. V was shortened by 3 bases and J by 0 bases, with 23 bases between the two germline ends. The CDR3 has 19 residues. The CDR3 loop is CASSFFDRGRGAMNTEAFF. Written as DNA, the CDR3 is TGTGCCAGCAGTTTCTTCGATCGGGGCCGAGGGGCCATGAACACTGAAGCTTTCTTT.